What follows are 12 T cell receptor beta chains derived from one specimen sequenced in a study of regulatory T cells in long-lasting Graves disease (dated by TCRdb to the early 2020s). Library prep was done by multiplex PCR. TCRdb names Illumina HiSeq 4000 as the instrument used. iRepertoire HTBI primers and Arm-PCR amplification of CDR3 regions were used to construct TCR beta libraries. The public reads were reanalyzed by TCRdb: fastp trimming at Q25, MiXCR alignment, in-frame beta chains only. Every CDR3 protein is listed once, alongside the most common genes and DNA of its rows. The sample data list roughly 300,000 distinct CDR3 sequences, and about 20% of these were observed just once. Clones ranked in the top ten supply 29% of the sample. The sample's time point, from its label and the paper: persistent/refractory GD, antithyroid drugs over 5 years with positive TRAb. RNA was extracted from PBMCs in TRIzol for both TCR sequencing and RNA sequencing.

The input for sequencing was peripheral blood mononuclear cells (PBMCs), taken when the disease was refractory, from a patient treated with antithyroid drugs. The receptors shown here come from a female donor with Graves disease.

This clonotype was counted many times. The genes are TRBV18 and TRBJ2-4, with D perhaps TRBD1 (5 bases). Germline loops: CDR1 KGHSH, CDR2 LQKENI. The CDR3 length is 14 residues. Trimming removed 2 bases from V and 7 bases from J, with 12 bases in between. This CDR3 is CASSPNTNRNIQYF. CDR3 DNA sequence: TGTGCCAGCTCACCAAATACGAACAGGAACATTCAGTACTTC.

This clonotype came up many times. The chain carries TRBV12-3 or TRBV12-4 and TRBJ1-2; 7 bases line up with TRBD1. J gave up 7 bases and V 7 bases, and 6 bases lay outside the gene matches. The length of the CDR3 is 12 residues. CDR3 bases: TGTGCCAGCACCCCAGGGGGTTCTGGCTACACCTTC. It yields the protein CASTPGGSGYTF.

This clonotype was recorded many times. The rearrangement joins TRBV11-3 to TRBJ2-5; a weak D match, TRBD1 (6 bases). The CDR3 is 15 amino acids. In germline, CDR1 is SGHNT, CDR2 YENEEA. Trimming shortened V by 1 base and J by 4 bases, and 13 bases separated the two germline ends. The CDR3 loop is CASSLGGTRRETQYF. CDR3 in DNA: TGTGCCAGCAGCTTAGGGGGGACACGCCGAGAGACCCAGTACTTC. Supplemented by reference TRBV11-3 and TRBJ2-5, the full variable domain reads EAGVVQSPRYKIIEKKQPVAFWCNPISGHNTLYWYLQNLGQGPELLIRYENEEAVDDSQLPKDRFSAERLKGVDSTLKIQPAELGDSAVYLCASSLGGTRRETQYFGPGTRLLVL.

There are many counts of this clonotype. J is TRBJ2-7 and V is TRBV27; tentatively, D is TRBD2 (6 bases). V dropped 0 bases and J dropped 0 bases, with 9 bases sitting between them. The CDR3 is 15 amino acids. CDR1 is MNHEY, CDR2 SMNVEV, per germline (reference sequence). The CDR3 is CASSLSSGVSYEQYF. In DNA form, the CDR3 reads TGTGCCAGCAGTTTATCTAGCGGAGTCTCCTACGAGCAGTACTTC.

There are a few counts of this clonotype. The chain joins TRBV6-4 to TRBJ2-5; maybe TRBD2 (6 bases). V was trimmed by 0 bases and J by 5 bases, leaving 28 bases between them. Germline V gene sequence: CDR1 MRHNA, CDR2 SNTAGT. CDR3 size: 20 residues. The CDR3 DNA reads as TGTGCCAGCAGTGACTCAACAAACGGGCCTAACAAGGGACTTGGGGAGACCCAGTACTTC. Its protein is CASSDSTNGPNKGLGETQYF.

The table lists this clonotype with many counts. This chain connects TRBV6-1 to TRBJ2-7; the D gene is possibly TRBD1 (6 bases). The germline V gene encodes CDR1 MNHNS and CDR2 SASEGT. The CDR3 loop spans 13 amino acids. Trimming removed 6 bases at V and 3 bases at J, with 12 bases between. The CDR3 loop is CASRRDTYYEQYF. Written as DNA, the CDR3 is TGTGCCAGCAGACGGGACACCTACTACGAGCAGTACTTC.

This clonotype was counted many times. This chain joins TRBV2 and TRBJ2-7; 8 bases agree with TRBD1. V shed 3 bases and J 2 bases; nucleotides not matched to a gene: 3. CDR3 length equals 14 residues. CDR1 is SNHLY, CDR2 FYNNEI, per germline. CDR3 sequence reads: CASSDQDRAYEQYF. CDR3 coding DNA: TGTGCCAGCAGTGATCAGGACAGGGCCTACGAGCAGTACTTC.

This clonotype was seen ten or more times. The junction departs from the called germline gene at one end, perhaps through a read error. The rearrangement uses TRBV7-7 and TRBJ2-5, with 14 bases that match TRBD2. The CDR3 extends over 15 amino acids. Germline loops: CDR1 SSHAT, CDR2 FNYEAQ (reference sequence). The CDR3 reads CASSYGLAGGETQYF. In nucleotides, the CDR3 is TGTGCTAGCAGCTACGGACTAGCGGGGGGAGAGACCCAGTACTTC.

V gene TRBV6-1 combines with J gene TRBJ2-3; D possibly corresponds to TRBD1 (6 bases). V lost 6 bases to trimming and J lost 4 bases, with 17 bases between them. Germline-derived CDR1 and CDR2 are MNHNS and SASEGT. The CDR3 consists of 15 residues. In DNA form, the CDR3 reads TGTGCCAGCAGGGGGGACAAGCCAGGCCCAGATACGCAGTATTTT. This sequence encodes CASRGDKPGPDTQYF.

Concerning this clonotype itself: Sequence at one end of the junction differs from germline and may be a read error. This chain links TRBV12-3 or TRBV12-4 with TRBJ2-1; D remains ambiguous. CDR3 length: 15 residues. The DNA for the CDR3 is TGTGCCAACAGTTTATTACGGGTCCCCTACAATGAGCAGTTCTTC. Encoded protein: CANSLLRVPYNEQFF.

This clonotype was picked up a small number of times. The genes are TRBV5-1 and TRBJ1-1; D may be TRBD1 (5 bases). Deletions cut 3 bases from V and 5 bases from J, with 14 bases between. CDR3 size: 14 residues. CDR1 is SGHRS, CDR2 YFSETQ, per germline. The DNA for the CDR3 is TGCGCCAGCAGCTCGCAGGGAGTTGAAACTGAAGCTTTCTTT. It is translated as CASSSQGVETEAFF.

As concerns this clonotype: A much larger clone differs from this one at a single base, so this may be a read error. The rearrangement joins TRBV9 to TRBJ1-1; D may be TRBD1 (5 bases). This CDR3 spans 14 amino acids. Germline CDR1 is SGDLS and CDR2 is YYNGEE. The V end lost 4 bases, the J end lost 1 base, and 11 bases lay between the germline ends. CDR3 protein: CASSTGTANTEAFF. CDR3 coding DNA: TGTGCCAGCAGCACGGGGACGGCGAACACTGAAGCTTTCTTT.